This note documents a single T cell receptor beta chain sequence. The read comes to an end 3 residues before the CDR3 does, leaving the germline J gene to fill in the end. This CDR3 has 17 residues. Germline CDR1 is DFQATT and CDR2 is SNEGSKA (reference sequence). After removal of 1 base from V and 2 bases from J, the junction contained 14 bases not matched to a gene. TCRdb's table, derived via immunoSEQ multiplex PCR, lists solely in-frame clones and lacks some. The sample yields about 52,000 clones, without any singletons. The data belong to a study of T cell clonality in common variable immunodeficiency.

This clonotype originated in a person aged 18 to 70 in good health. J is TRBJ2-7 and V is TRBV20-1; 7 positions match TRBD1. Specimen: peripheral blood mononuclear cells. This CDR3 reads CSARGEQFRDRAYEQYF. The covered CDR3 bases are TGCAGTGCTAGAGGCGAACAATTCCGGGACAGAGCCTACGAG.